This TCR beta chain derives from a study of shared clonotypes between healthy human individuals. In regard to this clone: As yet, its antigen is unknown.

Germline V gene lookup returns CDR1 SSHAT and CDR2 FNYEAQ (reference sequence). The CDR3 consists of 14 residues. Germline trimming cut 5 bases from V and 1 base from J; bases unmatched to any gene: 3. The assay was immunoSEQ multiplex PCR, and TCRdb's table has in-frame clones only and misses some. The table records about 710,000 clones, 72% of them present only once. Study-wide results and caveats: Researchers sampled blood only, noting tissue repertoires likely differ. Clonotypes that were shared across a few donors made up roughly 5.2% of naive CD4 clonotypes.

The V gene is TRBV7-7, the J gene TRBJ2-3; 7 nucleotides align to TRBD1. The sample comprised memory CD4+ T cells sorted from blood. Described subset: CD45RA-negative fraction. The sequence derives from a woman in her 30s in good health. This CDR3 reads CASSRDRGTDTQYF. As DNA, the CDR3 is TGTGCCAGCAGCCGCGACAGGGGCACAGATACGCAGTATTTT.